Presented here are 25 T cell receptor beta chains from one specimen sequenced in a study of blood T cell repertoires in COVID-19. TCRdb's copy holds only in-frame clones and misses some; the assay was immunoSEQ multiplex PCR. The table records over 200,000 clones, 70% to 85% of them present only once. Sequencing was done on a sample of PBMCs or T cells enriched from blood (not recorded which). These receptor sequences come from a man aged 60 to 69 who had recovered from COVID-19.

This clone occurred once. The chain employs TRBV24-1 and TRBJ2-1; D call uncertain. Germline CDR1 reads KGHDR; CDR2 reads SFDVKD. Trimming removed 0 bases at V and 0 bases at J, with 8 bases between. This CDR3 contains 16 residues. The CDR3 DNA reads as TGTGCCACCAGTGATTTGACACCCGACTCCTACAATGAGCAGTTCTTC. It codes for CATSDLTPDSYNEQFF.

This clone was counted between two and nine times. This sequence joins TRBV28 and TRBJ1-2; D unclear. The CDR3 contains 13 residues. Deletions cut 4 bases from V and 4 bases from J, with 10 bases between. CDR1 is MDHEN, CDR2 SYDVKM, per germline. The CDR3 nucleotides are TGTGCCAGCAGTTCCCTCTCCCGCTATGGCTACACCTTC. As protein: CASSSLSRYGYTF.

The CDR3 region has the DNA TGTGCCAGTAGTGCGTCCAGGGGAATCCAAGAGACCCAGTACTTC. As protein: CASSASRGIQETQYF. The rearrangement uses TRBV19 and TRBJ2-5, with D possibly TRBD1 on 6 matching bases. This CDR3 spans 15 amino acids. Germline V gives CDR1 LNHDA, CDR2 SQIVND (reference sequence). The germline V and J ends were trimmed by 5 bases and 1 base, with 14 bases remaining between them.

The rearrangement uses TRBV11-2 and TRBJ1-6, with D uncertain. Germline-derived CDR1 and CDR2 are SGHAT and FQNNGV. The CDR3 spans 13 residues. The V end lost 5 bases, the J end lost 10 bases, and 12 bases lay between the germline ends. The CDR3 region has the DNA TGTGCCAGCAGCCCAAGGAGGTACTCACCCCTCCACTTT. Protein product: CASSPRRYSPLHF.

The rearrangement joins TRBV5-6 to TRBJ1-2, with D possibly TRBD1 on 5 matching bases. V lost 1 base and J 8 bases, leaving 15 bases between the germline ends. The germline gives CDR1 SGHDT, CDR2 YYEEEE. The CDR3 runs to 14 residues. The CDR3 spells CASSLLYRRWGYTF. DNA for the CDR3: TGTGCCAGCAGCTTGCTTTACAGGCGATGGGGCTACACCTTC. Filled out from reference TRBV5-6 and TRBJ1-2, the complete variable domain reads DAGVTQSPTHLIKTRGQQVTLRCSPKSGHDTVSWYQQALGQGPQFIFQYYEEEERQRGNFPDRFSGHQFPNYSSELNVNALLLGDSALYLCASSLLYRRWGYTFGSGTRLTVV.

The chain combines TRBV5-1 with TRBJ2-1; 7 positions match TRBD1. This CDR3 has 14 amino acids. Trimming took 4 bases from V and 8 from J; bases not matched to a gene: 9. Germline V gene data show CDR1 as SGHRS and CDR2 as YFSETQ. CDR3 DNA sequence: TGCGCCAGCAGCATGATGACAGGGTCCGATGAGCAGTTCTTC. It specifies CASSMMTGSDEQFF. The full variable domain, completed using reference TRBV5-1 and TRBJ2-1, is KAGVTQTPRYLIKTRGQQVTLSCSPISGHRSVSWYQQTPGQGLQFLFEYFSETQRNKGNFPGRFSGRQFSNSRSEMNVSTLELGDSALYLCASSMMTGSDEQFFGPGTRLTVL.

The J gene is TRBJ2-1, the V gene TRBV6-5; 12 nucleotides line up with TRBD2. Per the germline V gene, CDR1 is MNHEY and CDR2 is SVGAGI. The CDR3 is 15 residues long. Unmatched junction bases numbered 1, after V lost 2 bases and J lost 5 bases. CDR3 sequence: CASSYPSGGDNEQFF. CDR3 in DNA: TGTGCCAGCAGTTACCCTAGCGGGGGGGACAATGAGCAGTTCTTC.

The chain carries TRBV7-2 and TRBJ2-6; 7 nucleotides agree with TRBD2. The V gene end was trimmed by 3 bases and the J gene end by 2 bases; junction bases not matched to a gene: 4. The CDR3 runs to 16 residues. Germline V gene sequence: CDR1 SGHTA, CDR2 FQGNSA. In nucleotides, the CDR3 is TGTGCCAGCAGCTTGGGGGGGTTCACTGGGGCCAACGTCCTGACTTTC. As protein: CASSLGGFTGANVLTF.

This clone has a handful of counts. The rearrangement joins TRBV4-1 to TRBJ2-7; 7 bases fit TRBD2. This CDR3 comprises 18 residues. Germline CDR1 reads MGHRA; CDR2 reads YSYEKL. The V segment lost 1 base and the J segment 4 bases; nucleotides outside the gene matches: 16. CDR3 bases: TGCGCCAGCAGCCAAGGTTTGTTGAGGCGGCAGGGAGGGTACGAGCAGTACTTC. This encodes CASSQGLLRRQGGYEQYF.

The CDR3 loop is CSASEGAVTEAFF. DNA for the CDR3: TGCAGTGCTAGTGAGGGGGCGGTGACTGAAGCTTTCTTT. The rearrangement uses TRBV20-1 and TRBJ1-1; TRBD1 agrees at 7 bases. V was clipped by 3 bases and J by 5 bases; unmatched bases: 6. Germline CDR1 reads DFQATT; CDR2 reads SNEGSKA (reference sequence). The CDR3 spans 13 residues.

The CDR3 bases are TGTGCCATCAGTGAAAGGGTGAACCAGGGTGGCTACACCTTC. Its translation: CAISERVNQGGYTF. The chain recombines TRBV10-3 with TRBJ1-2; TRBD1 is a possible D gene (5 bases). CDR3 length: 14 residues. CDR1 and CDR2 from the germline V gene are ENHRY and SYGVKD. Trimming took 3 bases from V and 7 from J, leaving 15 bases between them.

This chain joins TRBV18 and TRBJ1-6, with D maybe TRBD1 (5 bases). Between the trimmed V and J ends, which lost 3 bases and 7 bases, there was a span of 19 bases. This CDR3 is built from 17 residues. The germline V gene encodes CDR1 KGHSH and CDR2 LQKENI. The CDR3 nucleotides are TGTGCCAGCTCACCCTTAAGGATCGGGAGGGGAAATTCACCCCTCCACTTT. It specifies CASSPLRIGRGNSPLHF. The variable domain in full, with the rest retrieved from reference TRBV18 and TRBJ1-6, is NAGVMQNPRHLVRRRGQEARLRCSPMKGHSHVYWYRQLPEEGLKFMVYLQKENIIDESGMPKERFSAEFPKEGPSILRIQQVVRGDSAAYFCASSPLRIGRGNSPLHFGNGTRLTVT.

The chain joins TRBV3-1 (or the pseudogene TRBV3-2) to TRBJ1-6; weak D call: TRBD1 (6 bases). Trimming took off 1 base at V and 4 bases at J, with 8 bases between the two ends. CDR1 LGHDT and CDR2 YNNKEL come from the germline V gene (reference sequence). This CDR3 is 15 amino acids long. The CDR3 nucleotides read TGTGCCAGCAGCCAAGCAGGGGCTTATAATTCACCCCTCCACTTT. It translates to CASSQAGAYNSPLHF.

The genes are TRBV5-4 and TRBJ1-6; D not resolved. V lost 3 bases to trimming and J lost 0 bases, with 22 bases between them. Germline V gene sequence: CDR1 SGHNT, CDR2 YYREEE (reference sequence). The CDR3 runs to 20 residues. The CDR3 is CASSSSWGLTGSSYNSPLHF. The DNA of the CDR3 is TGTGCCAGCAGCTCAAGTTGGGGTCTGACGGGGAGCTCCTATAATTCACCCCTCCACTTT.

The chain uses TRBV5-1 and TRBJ2-5, with 10 bases fitting TRBD1. This CDR3 spans 17 amino acids. Germline lookup yields CDR1 SGHRS and CDR2 YFSETQ. The trim removed 5 bases at V and 5 bases at J, leaving 15 bases unmatched. CDR3 nucleotides: TGCGCCAGCAGAGATCCTCGGGGGACAGGGGTCGGGGAGACCCAGTACTTC. Its translation is CASRDPRGTGVGETQYF.

The genes are TRBV2 and TRBJ2-3, with 9 bases aligning to TRBD1. Per germline, CDR1 SNHLY and CDR2 FYNNEI. CDR3 size: 14 residues. With V trimmed by 6 bases and J by 6 bases, 7 bases remained unmatched. CDR3 coding DNA: TGTGCCAGCAGCCTAGGGACAGGGAAGGATACGCAGTATTTT. This encodes CASSLGTGKDTQYF.

The rearrangement uses TRBV7-2 and TRBJ1-2, with D possibly matching TRBD1 (5 bases). The CDR3 is 13 residues long. From germline, CDR1 is SGHTA and CDR2 FQGNSA. Trimming shortened V by 4 bases and J by 3 bases, and 9 bases separated the two germline ends. CDR3 coding DNA: TGTGCCAGCAGCTACACAGGAGACTATGGCTACACCTTC. Protein sequence: CASSYTGDYGYTF. The whole variable domain, remainder taken from reference TRBV7-2 and TRBJ1-2, is GAGVSQSPSNKVTEKGKDVELRCDPISGHTALYWYRQSLGQGLEFLIYFQGNSAPDKSGLPSDRFSAERTGGSVSTLTIQRTQQEDSAVYLCASSYTGDYGYTFGSGTRLTVV.

In DNA, the CDR3 is TGTGCCAGCAGTTACTCGATGGGGGAGGGAAATGAGCAGTTCTTC. It encodes CASSYSMGEGNEQFF. The V and J genes are TRBV6-2 or TRBV6-3 and TRBJ2-1; TRBD2 aligns across 7 bases. J lost 7 bases, V lost 0 bases, and 6 bases had no gene match. The length of the CDR3 is 15 residues. Germline CDR1 is MNHEY and CDR2 is SVGEGT.

The CDR3 coding sequence is TGTGCCAGCAGTTCAGTACAGAACAATCAGCCCCAGCATTTT. Its protein product is CASSSVQNNQPQHF. This chain joins TRBV6-5 and TRBJ1-5; no firm D call. Per germline, CDR1 MNHEY and CDR2 SVGAGI. The CDR3 is 14 residues long. Trimming cost V 4 bases and J 3 bases, with 10 bases left between them.

This chain joins TRBV15 and TRBJ2-2, with TRBD1 matching over 7 bases. Germline V gene sequence: CDR1 LNHNV, CDR2 YYDKDF (reference sequence). Unmatched junction bases numbered 11, after V lost 6 bases and J lost 4 bases. The CDR3 sequence is 16 residues long. The CDR3 reads CATRANLGTATGELFF. In nucleotides, the CDR3 is TGTGCCACCAGAGCCAACCTGGGGACAGCCACCGGGGAGCTGTTTTTT.

The rearrangement joins TRBV3-1 (or the pseudogene TRBV3-2) to TRBJ1-3; 7 bases match TRBD1. Trimming took 2 bases from V and 0 from J; bases not matched to a gene: 4. This CDR3 comprises 16 residues. Germline CDR1 reads LGHDT; CDR2 reads YNNKEL (reference sequence). The DNA of the CDR3 is TGTGCCAGCAGCCAAACAGGGGCCCACTCTGGAAACACCATATATTTT. Protein sequence: CASSQTGAHSGNTIYF.

The rearrangement links TRBV11-2 to TRBJ1-3; D unclear. Germline-derived CDR1 and CDR2 are SGHAT and FQNNGV. This CDR3 region has 15 residues. Trimming took off 1 base at V and 2 bases at J, with 9 bases between the two ends. The CDR3 here is CASSLGSGTGNTIYF. CDR3 nucleotides: TGTGCCAGCAGCTTAGGGTCGGGGACTGGAAACACCATATATTTT. Full variable domain (rest looked up from reference TRBV11-2 and TRBJ1-3): EAGVAQSPRYKIIEKRQSVAFWCNPISGHATLYWYQQILGQGPKLLIQFQNNGVVDDSQLPKDRFSAERLKGVDSTLKIQPAKLEDSAVYLCASSLGSGTGNTIYFGEGSWLTVV.

The rearrangement uses TRBV14 and TRBJ1-2; D is possibly TRBD1 (6 bases). Germline values: CDR1 SGHDN, CDR2 FVKESK. V was cut by 2 bases and J by 2 bases, with 9 bases left in between. This CDR3 has 14 amino acids. This CDR3 reads CASSQKTGNYGYTF. The CDR3 region has the DNA TGTGCCAGCAGCCAAAAAACAGGGAACTATGGCTACACCTTC.

The V gene is TRBV6-5, the J gene TRBJ1-2, with D perhaps TRBD1 (5 bases). V was pared by 0 bases and J by 7 bases, with 9 bases between. The V gene's germline CDR1 is MNHEY and CDR2 SVGAGI. CDR3 size: 13 residues. The CDR3 loop reads CASSYSKGVGYTF. The CDR3 DNA sequence: TGTGCCAGCAGTTACTCGAAAGGGGTTGGCTACACCTTC.

As regards this clone: In the same sample, other DNA sequences code for this CDR3. The chain couples TRBV12-3 or TRBV12-4 to TRBJ1-2; D is perhaps TRBD1 (6 bases). The V gene lost 1 base and the J gene lost 8 bases, with 8 bases spanning the gap. This CDR3 comprises 12 residues. CDR3 bases: TGTGCCAGCAGTTTAGGGCAGGGGGGCTACACCTTC. It encodes CASSLGQGGYTF.